This entry lists 24 T cell receptor beta chains sequenced from one sample in a study of blood T cell repertoires in COVID-19. Produced via immunoSEQ multiplex PCR; TCRdb's table is partial and in-frame only. The sample includes more than 250,000 clones, over 75% of them seen just once. Sequenced material: peripheral blood. These receptors originate from a man between 50 and 59 years old with active or convalescent COVID-19.

This clone was seen a handful of times. This chain links TRBV4-2 with TRBJ2-5, with 14 bases lining up with TRBD2. Germline CDR1 is LGHNA and CDR2 is YNFKEQ. V shed 4 bases and J 4 bases; nucleotides not matched to a gene: 8. The CDR3 runs 17 residues. CDR3 loop: CASSPAGTSGSLETQYF. In DNA, the CDR3 is TGTGCCAGCAGCCCCGCAGGGACTAGCGGGAGTTTAGAGACCCAGTACTTC.

This clone was recorded once. The CDR3 sequence: CATSDTAGVGRDTQYF. Written as DNA, the CDR3 is TGTGCCACCAGTGACACAGCGGGAGTGGGTCGAGATACGCAGTATTTT. The V gene is TRBV24-1, the J gene TRBJ2-3; 8 nucleotides match TRBD2. With V trimmed by 4 bases and J by 5 bases, 10 bases remained unmatched. Germline V gene data show CDR1 as KGHDR and CDR2 as SFDVKD. This CDR3 spans 16 amino acids.

The chain couples TRBV5-1 to TRBJ1-1; TRBD1 aligns across 8 bases. V shed 2 bases and J 2 bases; nucleotides not matched to a gene: 8. CDR1 and CDR2 (germline): SGHRS, YFSETQ. The CDR3 runs 16 residues. The CDR3 sequence is CASSFGPGQENTEAFF. Written as DNA, the CDR3 is TGCGCCAGCAGCTTCGGACCGGGACAGGAAAACACTGAAGCTTTCTTT. Supplemented by reference TRBV5-1 and TRBJ1-1, the full variable domain reads KAGVTQTPRYLIKTRGQQVTLSCSPISGHRSVSWYQQTPGQGLQFLFEYFSETQRNKGNFPGRFSGRQFSNSRSEMNVSTLELGDSALYLCASSFGPGQENTEAFFGQGTRLTVV.

This CDR3 is CASSVGRGALNEAFF. CDR3 sequence (DNA): TGTGCCAGCAGCGTAGGTCGGGGGGCCCTAAATGAAGCTTTCTTT. The V and J genes are TRBV9 and TRBJ1-1, with D maybe TRBD1 (6 bases). V was shortened by 0 bases and J by 7 bases, with 16 bases between the two germline ends. Germline CDR1 reads SGDLS; CDR2 reads YYNGEE. CDR3 length: 15 residues.

V and J are TRBV19 and TRBJ2-2, with 10 positions matching TRBD1. This CDR3 is 14 amino acids long. The V gene end was trimmed by 9 bases and the J gene end by 1 base; junction bases not matched to a gene: 2. CDR1 is LNHDA, CDR2 SQIVND, per germline (reference sequence). CDR3 coding DNA: TGTGCCAGCAGGGACAGGGGGAACACCGGGGAGCTGTTTTTT. This encodes CASRDRGNTGELFF. The full variable domain, with the rest looked up from reference TRBV19 and TRBJ2-2, is DGGITQSPKYLFRKEGQNVTLSCEQNLNHDAMYWYRQDPGQGLRLIYYSQIVNDFQKGDIAEGYSVSREKKESFPLTVTSAQKNPTAFYLCASRDRGNTGELFFGEGSRLTVL.

The gene calls are TRBV30 and TRBJ1-3, with D hard to call. CDR1 is GTSNPN and CDR2 is SVGIG in the germline V gene (reference sequence). This CDR3 has 17 amino acids. V lost 1 base, J lost 0 bases, and 16 bases lay in between. As DNA, the CDR3 is TGTGCCTGGAGTGCCCCTCAGGCTACCAGCTCTGGAAACACCATATATTTT. Translated, it gives CAWSAPQATSSGNTIYF.

The chain joins TRBV12-3 or TRBV12-4 to TRBJ2-5; 9 bases are shared with TRBD1. The CDR3 is 13 amino acids. J gave up 13 bases and V 5 bases, and 11 bases lay outside the gene matches. The CDR3 sequence is CASSRDREDQLYF. In DNA, the CDR3 is TGTGCCAGCAGTCGGGACAGGGAAGATCAGTTGTACTTC.

The chain is built from TRBV11-2 and TRBJ2-1; D is perhaps TRBD2 (5 bases). The germline V gene encodes CDR1 SGHAT and CDR2 FQNNGV. Trimming took 5 bases from V and 12 from J, leaving 20 bases between them. This CDR3 spans 14 amino acids. The CDR3: CASSPRTGSESQFF. The CDR3 DNA is TGTGCCAGCAGCCCCCGGACGGGGTCGGAGTCGCAGTTCTTC.

This chain uses TRBV30 with TRBJ1-5, with D tentatively TRBD1 (6 bases). Germline V gene sequence: CDR1 GTSNPN, CDR2 SVGIG (reference sequence). CDR3 size: 13 residues. With 0 bases removed from V and 6 bases from J, the gap between germline ends came to 9 bases. CDR3 sequence (DNA): TGTGCCTGGAGTGTACAGGGTAGTCAGCCCCAGCATTTT. Translating it yields CAWSVQGSQPQHF.

The rearrangement joins TRBV2 to TRBJ2-7; 7 bases line up with TRBD1. Per germline, CDR1 SNHLY and CDR2 FYNNEI. CDR3 size: 15 residues. After removal of 2 bases from V and 3 bases from J, the junction contained 7 bases not matched to a gene. In nucleotides, the CDR3 is TGTGCCAGCAGTGAAAGGGACAGAAGGATCTACGAGCAGTACTTC. Its protein is CASSERDRRIYEQYF. The full variable domain, its missing parts supplied by reference TRBV2 and TRBJ2-7, is EPEVTQTPSHQVTQMGQEVILRCVPISNHLYFYWYRQILGQKVEFLVSFYNNEISEKSEIFDDQFSVERPDGSNFTLKIRSTKLEDSAMYFCASSERDRRIYEQYFGPGTRLTVT.

This clone was seen only a few times. The chain links TRBV9 to TRBJ2-3; D perhaps matches TRBD2 (5 bases). The CDR3 length is 15 residues. V dropped 2 bases and J dropped 1 base, with 11 bases sitting between them. Germline V lookup: CDR1 SGDLS, CDR2 YYNGEE. CDR3 loop: CASSVKLGGTDTQYF. CDR3 sequence (DNA): TGTGCCAGCAGCGTGAAGTTGGGAGGCACAGATACGCAGTATTTT.

The chain carries TRBV11-2 and TRBJ2-5, with 10 bases fitting TRBD1. V lost 7 bases to trimming and J lost 4 bases; unmatched junction nucleotides: 9. Germline lookup yields CDR1 SGHAT and CDR2 FQNNGV. The CDR3 sequence is 15 residues long. DNA for the CDR3: TGTGCCAGCAATCGACAGGGGGCCTTTTCAGAGACCCAGTACTTC. It codes for CASNRQGAFSETQYF.

Only a few counts were recorded for this clone. The rearrangement uses TRBV19 and TRBJ1-5, with 7 positions matching TRBD1. The CDR3 is made up of 16 amino acids. The V gene end was trimmed by 3 bases and the J gene end by 1 base; junction bases not matched to a gene: 6. Germline V gene data show CDR1 as LNHDA and CDR2 as SQIVND (reference sequence). The CDR3 DNA reads TGTGCCAGTAGTATTGGAGGGGGCGGGAGCAATCAGCCCCAGCATTTT. Encoded protein: CASSIGGGGSNQPQHF.

J is TRBJ1-1 and V is TRBV4-3; 7 bases map to TRBD1. Trimming cost V 1 base and J 1 base; bases outside gene matches: 6. The V gene's germline CDR1 is LGHNA and CDR2 YSLEER. This CDR3 has 16 residues. The CDR3 region is CASSQGHDRANTEAFF. CDR3 DNA: TGCGCCAGCAGCCAAGGACACGACAGGGCGAACACTGAAGCTTTCTTT.

This clone was seen a single time. The chain couples TRBV27 to TRBJ2-1, with 10 bases identical to TRBD2. The J segment lost 5 bases and the V segment lost 6 bases, leaving 4 bases of the junction unmatched. Germline CDR1 and CDR2: MNHEY and SMNVEV (reference sequence). The CDR3 runs to 14 residues. The CDR3 sequence: CASRGLARHNEQFF. The CDR3 coding sequence is TGTGCCAGCAGGGGACTAGCGAGACACAATGAGCAGTTCTTC.

V usage is TRBV10-2 and J usage is TRBJ2-5, with D maybe TRBD1 (6 bases). V shed 6 bases and J shed 1 base, with 12 bases lying between them. CDR3 length: 14 amino acids. Germline-derived CDR1 and CDR2 are WSHSY and SAAADI. The CDR3 DNA follows: TGCGCCAGCAGCGGCGGACAGCCCCAAGAGACCCAGTACTTC. Amino acids: CASSGGQPQETQYF.

This chain joins TRBV19 and TRBJ1-5, with 7 bases identical to TRBD1. J gave up 4 bases and V 5 bases, and 8 bases lay outside the gene matches. Looked up from germline, CDR1 is LNHDA and CDR2 is SQIVND (reference sequence). The CDR3 has 15 amino acids. CDR3 sequence reads: CASSSQGGKNQPQHF. The CDR3 nucleotides read TGTGCCAGTAGTTCTCAGGGGGGAAAAAATCAGCCCCAGCATTTT.

The chain links TRBV2 to TRBJ1-4; D is uncertain. Trimming left V 6 bases short and J 7 bases short, with 12 bases between. CDR1 and CDR2 from the germline V gene are SNHLY and FYNNEI. This CDR3 spans 13 amino acids. The CDR3 DNA follows: TGTGCCAGCAGGGCGGACTTGGTTGAAAAACTGTTTTTT. Translating gives CASRADLVEKLFF.

The chain links TRBV27 to TRBJ1-2; no firm D call. There are 15 residues in the CDR3. In germline, CDR1 is MNHEY, CDR2 SMNVEV (reference sequence). The V end was cut by 4 bases, the J end by 1 base, with 13 bases between. The CDR3, as DNA: TGTGCCAGCAGTTCCTTGACCGGGTTTAACTATGGCTACACCTTC. As protein: CASSSLTGFNYGYTF.

The chain carries TRBV4-3 and TRBJ1-1; TRBD1 matches at 7 bases. The CDR3 runs to 14 residues. V shed 4 bases and J 2 bases; nucleotides not matched to a gene: 4. The germline gives CDR1 LGHNA, CDR2 YSLEER. In DNA form, the CDR3 reads TGCGCCAGCAGCCGGGGACAGCAAAACACTGAAGCTTTCTTT. Translating it yields CASSRGQQNTEAFF.

The rearrangement uses TRBV7-2 and TRBJ2-1, with 10 nucleotides matching TRBD1. Germline CDR1 and CDR2: SGHTA and FQGNSA. V gave up 3 bases and J gave up 4 bases; unmatched junction bases: 6. CDR3 length: 16 amino acids. The CDR3 nucleotides are TGTGCCAGCAGCTTCACCGGGACAGGGGTTTACAATGAGCAGTTCTTC. It yields the protein CASSFTGTGVYNEQFF.

The DNA of the CDR3 is TGTGCCAGCGAGCCCCGCCTCCGCACAGATACGCAGTATTTT. It translates to CASEPRLRTDTQYF. V usage is TRBV28 and J usage is TRBJ2-3, with D unclear. Trimming shortened V by 8 bases and J by 1 base, and 13 bases separated the two germline ends. CDR3 length: 14 residues. Germline assignment: CDR1 MDHEN and CDR2 SYDVKM.

The CDR3 spells CASSWGQGVQYF. The CDR3 DNA reads TGTGCCAGCAGCTGGGGACAGGGTGTACAGTACTTC. V is TRBV11-2 and J is TRBJ2-7; TRBD1 matches 9 bases. Germline V lookup: CDR1 SGHAT, CDR2 FQNNGV. This CDR3 has 12 amino acids. The trim removed 4 bases at V and 10 bases at J, leaving 5 bases unmatched.

The chain is built from TRBV7-2 and TRBJ1-2; the D is unclear. The CDR3 is made up of 16 amino acids. Trimming pared 5 bases from V and 4 bases from J, leaving 20 bases between. CDR1 is SGHTA, CDR2 FQGNSA, per germline. The CDR3 region has the DNA TGTGCCAGCAGCCCTAGCATGACGGTCACCCCCTATGGCTACACCTTC. It translates to CASSPSMTVTPYGYTF.